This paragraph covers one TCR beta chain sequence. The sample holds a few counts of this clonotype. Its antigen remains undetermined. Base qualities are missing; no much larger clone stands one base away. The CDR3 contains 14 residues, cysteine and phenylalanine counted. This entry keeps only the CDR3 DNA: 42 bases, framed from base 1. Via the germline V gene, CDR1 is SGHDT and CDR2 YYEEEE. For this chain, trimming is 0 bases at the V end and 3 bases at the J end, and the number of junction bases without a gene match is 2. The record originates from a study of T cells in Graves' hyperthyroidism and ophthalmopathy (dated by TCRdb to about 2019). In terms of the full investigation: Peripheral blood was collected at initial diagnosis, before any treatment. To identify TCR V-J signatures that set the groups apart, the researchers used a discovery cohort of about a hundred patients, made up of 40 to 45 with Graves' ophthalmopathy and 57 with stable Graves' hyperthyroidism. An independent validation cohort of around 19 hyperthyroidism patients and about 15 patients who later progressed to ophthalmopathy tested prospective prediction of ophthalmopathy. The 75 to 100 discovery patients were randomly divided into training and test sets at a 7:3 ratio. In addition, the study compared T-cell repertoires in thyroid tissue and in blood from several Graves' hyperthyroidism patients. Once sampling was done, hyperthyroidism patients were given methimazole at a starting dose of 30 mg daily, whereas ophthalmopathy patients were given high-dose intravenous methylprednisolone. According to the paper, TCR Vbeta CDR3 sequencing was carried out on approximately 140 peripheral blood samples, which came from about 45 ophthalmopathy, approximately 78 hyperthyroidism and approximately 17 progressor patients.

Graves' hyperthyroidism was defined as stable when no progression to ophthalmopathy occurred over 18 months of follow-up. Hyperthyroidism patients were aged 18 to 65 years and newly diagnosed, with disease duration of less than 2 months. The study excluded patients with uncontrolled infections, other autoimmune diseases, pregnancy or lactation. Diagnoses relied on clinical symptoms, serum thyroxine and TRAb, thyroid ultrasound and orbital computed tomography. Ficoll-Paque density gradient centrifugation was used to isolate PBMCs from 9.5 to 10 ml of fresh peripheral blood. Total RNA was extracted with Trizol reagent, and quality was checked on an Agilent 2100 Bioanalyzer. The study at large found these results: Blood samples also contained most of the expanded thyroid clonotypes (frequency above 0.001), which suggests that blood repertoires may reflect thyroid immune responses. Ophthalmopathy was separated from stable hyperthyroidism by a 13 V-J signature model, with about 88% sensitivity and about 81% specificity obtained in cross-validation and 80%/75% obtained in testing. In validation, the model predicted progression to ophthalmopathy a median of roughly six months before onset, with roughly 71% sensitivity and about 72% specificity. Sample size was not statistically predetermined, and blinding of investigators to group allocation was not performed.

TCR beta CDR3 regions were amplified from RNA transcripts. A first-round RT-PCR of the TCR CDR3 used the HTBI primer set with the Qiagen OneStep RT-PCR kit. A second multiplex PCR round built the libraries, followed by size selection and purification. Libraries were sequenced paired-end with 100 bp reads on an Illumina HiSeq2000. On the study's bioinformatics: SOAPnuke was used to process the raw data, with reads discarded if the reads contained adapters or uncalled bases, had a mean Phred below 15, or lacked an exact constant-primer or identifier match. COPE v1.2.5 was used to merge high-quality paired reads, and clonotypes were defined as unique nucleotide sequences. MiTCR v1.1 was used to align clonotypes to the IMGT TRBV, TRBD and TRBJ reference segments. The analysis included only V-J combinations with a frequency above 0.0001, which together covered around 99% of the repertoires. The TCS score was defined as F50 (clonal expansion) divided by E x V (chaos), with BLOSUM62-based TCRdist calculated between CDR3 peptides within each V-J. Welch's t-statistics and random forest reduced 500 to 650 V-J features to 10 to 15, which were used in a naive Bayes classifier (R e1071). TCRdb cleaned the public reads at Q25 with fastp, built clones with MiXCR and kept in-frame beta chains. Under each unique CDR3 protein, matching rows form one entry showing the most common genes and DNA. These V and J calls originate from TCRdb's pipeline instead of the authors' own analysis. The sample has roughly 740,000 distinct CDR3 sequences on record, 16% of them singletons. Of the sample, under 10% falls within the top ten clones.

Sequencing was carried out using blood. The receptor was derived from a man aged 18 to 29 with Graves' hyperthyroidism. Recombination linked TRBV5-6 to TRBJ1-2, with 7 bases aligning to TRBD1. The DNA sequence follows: TGTGCCAGCAGCTTGGAACAGGGGTACTATGGCTACACCTTC. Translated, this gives CASSLEQGYYGYTF.